This record looks at one T cell receptor (beta chain) sequence and its context. Its specificity is not known. J lost 5 bases, V lost 4 bases, and 5 bases had no gene match. This CDR3 region has 14 residues. These data originate in a study of CD8 T cells in Susac syndrome. Study-wide results and limits: The study's TCR sequencing and HLA analysis covered a relatively small number of individuals, and the study acknowledged this.

CD8+ and CD4+ T cells from blood underwent TCR beta sequencing, which was carried out in a high-throughput format. Controls were healthy donors (matched for age and sex). The RNA, roughly 0.45 to 1 ug, was put through reverse transcription using random hexamers. A multiplex approach, immunoSEQ multiplex PCR, amplified TCR beta CDR3 across 54 Vbeta and 13 Jbeta. TCRdb passed the immunoSEQ multiplex PCR reads through MiXCR, listing each CDR3 protein once. The table records over 95,000 distinct CDR3 sequences, about 90% of them present only once. The sample taken for sequencing was CD4+ T cells from PBMCs. The clonotype comes from a human donor in good health. J is TRBJ1-1 and V is TRBV12-3 or TRBV12-4; 9 bases fit TRBD1. This chain's CDR3 is CASSYRQGETEAFF. The CDR3 coding sequence is TGTGCCAGCAGTTACCGACAGGGGGAAACTGAAGCTTTCTTT.